This is a list of T cell receptor beta chains from one sample in a study of blood T cell repertoires in COVID-19. Clones were sequenced by immunoSEQ multiplex PCR, and TCRdb holds only the in-frame ones, with some missing. There are a few hundred thousand clones in the sample; more than 70% occur only once, and over 2% lies in the top ten. The sequencing sample was made of peripheral blood. The receptor source for this set is a woman aged 45-65 years with acute or convalescent COVID-19. CDR3s leave out the opening cysteine and the closing phenylalanine or tryptophan. The D gene is left open where the match is weak.

J gene | V gene | D gene | CDR3 protein
TRBJ1-1 | TRBV6-4 | NA | ASSEKMERTTEAF
TRBJ2-1 | TRBV18 | TRBD2 | ASSPGLEGYNEQF
TRBJ1-2 | TRBV27 | NA | ASSFLGADYGYT
TRBJ2-1 | TRBV5-4 | NA | ASSLIGQGKYDEQF
TRBJ2-1 | TRBV21-1 | NA | ASSKALSGTGGNEQF
TRBJ2-5 | TRBV4-3 | TRBD2 | ASSQVPSGLFQETQY
TRBJ2-3 | TRBV28 | TRBD1 | ASSLWGQGRAASTDTQY
TRBJ2-1 | TRBV9 | TRBD2 | ASSDSGSSYNEQF
TRBJ2-7 | TRBV13 | TRBD2 | ASSLGGRPPYEQY
TRBJ1-2 | TRBV5-4 | NA | ASSLERRNYGYT
TRBJ2-1 | TRBV6-6 | NA | ASSYNPENEQF
TRBJ1-2 | TRBV28 | TRBD1 | ASSPPGQGWGKT
TRBJ2-1 | TRBV7-9 | NA | ASSLLSPNNEQF
TRBJ2-7 | TRBV7-9 | TRBD1 | ASSLWDRGNYEQY
TRBJ2-3 | TRBV10-3 | TRBD2 | ATTTSGNHPDTQY
TRBJ2-7 | TRBV2 | NA | ASSEMASSYEQY
TRBJ2-1 | TRBV20-1 | NA | SARGGNEQF
TRBJ1-6 | TRBV2 | NA | ASSVQGYNSPLH
TRBJ2-7 | TRBV27 | TRBD1 | ASSPRDRGSYEQY
TRBJ1-1 | TRBV7-2 | TRBD1 | ASSFSRQGGTEAF
TRBJ2-2 | TRBV9 | NA | ASSVAQLTGELF
TRBJ1-2 | TRBV7-9 | NA | ASSIWVEGVGYT
TRBJ2-3 | TRBV5-1 | NA | ASSLSSDTQY
TRBJ2-2 | TRBV28 | NA | ASSFWGGDTGELF
TRBJ2-7 | TRBV7-2 | TRBD2 | ASSQTSLSYEQY
TRBJ1-1 | TRBV7-9 | NA | ASSLGRGVNTEAF
TRBJ2-5 | TRBV7-2 | TRBD1 | ASSSTGLIETQY
TRBJ2-7 | TRBV30 | NA | AWSPRRERGEQY
TRBJ1-1 | TRBV30 | NA | AWSVGETGETEAF
TRBJ2-6 | TRBV19 | NA | ASSLRSGANVLT
TRBJ2-1 | TRBV9 | NA | ASSVRLDNEQF
TRBJ1-1 | TRBV25-1 | NA | ATQVTAGTEAF
TRBJ2-3 | TRBV30 | TRBD2 | AWNPSGSSTDTQY
TRBJ2-7 | TRBV28 | NA | ASRQQASYEQY
TRBJ2-6 | TRBV28 | TRBD2 | ASSVTGLAGVSGANVLT
TRBJ2-1 | TRBV5-1 | TRBD2 | ASSKRTSGPYNEQF
TRBJ1-5 | TRBV28 | NA | ASSLEGGFYNQPQH
TRBJ1-5 | TRBV4-2 | NA | ASSLLGEPQH
TRBJ2-2 | TRBV4-3 | TRBD2 | ASSQEGAGMAWGELF
TRBJ2-3 | TRBV2 | TRBD1 | ASSVLVRQGGTDTQY
TRBJ2-4 | TRBV27 | TRBD1 | ASSRGTGYQNIQY
TRBJ2-4 | TRBV7-3 | NA | ASRRLTKGTLDIQY
TRBJ1-6 | TRBV18 | NA | ASSPNVDSPLH
TRBJ2-7 | TRBV7-2 | NA | ASSSAGTEQY
TRBJ1-3 | TRBV19 | TRBD1 | ASSRRTGGSGNTIY
TRBJ2-7 | TRBV19 | NA | ASSSTVFNEQY
TRBJ2-7 | TRBV7-8 | NA | ASSLSGNSYEQY
TRBJ1-1 | TRBV19 | TRBD1 | ASSHRDSEAF
TRBJ1-3 | TRBV2 | NA | ASSVTPSGNTIY
TRBJ1-5 | TRBV20-1 | NA | SASPREPQH
TRBJ2-5 | TRBV5-1 | NA | ASSPVGAQGETQY
TRBJ2-7 | TRBV30 | TRBD2 | AWGLAGTYEQY
TRBJ1-3 | TRBV4-2 | NA | ASSQELLGGNTIY
TRBJ2-3 | TRBV7-8 | TRBD1 | ASSLERQGAQY
TRBJ2-3 | TRBV10-3 | NA | AISEKTARDTQY